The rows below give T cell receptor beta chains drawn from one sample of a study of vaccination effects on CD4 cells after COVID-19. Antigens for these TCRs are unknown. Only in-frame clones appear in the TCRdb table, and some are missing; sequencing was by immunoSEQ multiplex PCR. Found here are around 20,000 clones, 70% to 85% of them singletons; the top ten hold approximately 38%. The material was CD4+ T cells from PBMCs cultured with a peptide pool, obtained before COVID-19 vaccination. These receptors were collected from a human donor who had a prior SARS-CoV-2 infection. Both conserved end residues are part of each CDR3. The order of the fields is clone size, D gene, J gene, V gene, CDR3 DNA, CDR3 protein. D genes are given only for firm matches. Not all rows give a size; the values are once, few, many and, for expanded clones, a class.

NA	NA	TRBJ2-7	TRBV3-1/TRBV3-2	TGTGCCAGCAGCCGGAGGGGGGGTAGCTCCTACGAGCAGTACTTC	CASSRRGGSSYEQYF
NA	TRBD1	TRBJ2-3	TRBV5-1	TGCGCCAGCAGCTTGCAGGGGGTAGGAACAGATACGCAGTATTTT	CASSLQGVGTDTQYF
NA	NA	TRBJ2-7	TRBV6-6	TGTGCCAGCAGGGTGACAGTTTCGGACGAGCAGTACTTC	CASRVTVSDEQYF
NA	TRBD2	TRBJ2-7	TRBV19	TGTGCCAGTAGTATATCCGGACTAGCTCTCTACGAGCAGTACTTC	CASSISGLALYEQYF
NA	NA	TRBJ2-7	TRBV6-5	TGTGCCAGCAGTTCGACAGGTCCGAGGTCCTACGAGCAGTACTTC	CASSSTGPRSYEQYF
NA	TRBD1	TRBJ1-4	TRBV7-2	TGTGCCAGCAGCTTAGAGGGACAGGGGTTCGATGAAAAACTGTTTTTT	CASSLEGQGFDEKLFF
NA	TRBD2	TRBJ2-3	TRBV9	TGTGCCAGCAGCGCCTTAGCGGGGGGGCCGGGGGATACGCAGTATTTT	CASSALAGGPGDTQYF
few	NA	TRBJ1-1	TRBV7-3	TGTGCCAGCAGCCCCGGTCTGAACACTGAAGCTTTCTTT	CASSPGLNTEAFF
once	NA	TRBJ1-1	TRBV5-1	TGCGCCAGCAGCTTGGTTTTAGGGTCGGGTGAAGCTTTCTTT	CASSLVLGSGEAFF
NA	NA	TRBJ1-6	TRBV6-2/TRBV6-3	TGTGCCAGCAGTCTCCGGGTGGTTTCACCCCTCCACTTT	CASSLRVVSPLHF
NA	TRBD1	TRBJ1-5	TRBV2	TGTGCCAGCAGTGAAACAGGGGGGTGGTTTCAGCCCCAGCATTTT	CASSETGGWFQPQHF
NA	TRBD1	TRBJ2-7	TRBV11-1	TGTGCCAGCAGCCGACAGGGGGCCTACGAAGAGCAGTACTTC	CASSRQGAYEEQYF
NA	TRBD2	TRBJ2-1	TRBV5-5	TGTGCCAGCAGCCTCACCGGGACTAGTTACGGTGAGCAGTTCTTC	CASSLTGTSYGEQFF
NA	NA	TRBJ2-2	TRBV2	TGTGCCAGCAGTGAAGACCCCGCCTACGACGGGGAGCTGTTTTTT	CASSEDPAYDGELFF
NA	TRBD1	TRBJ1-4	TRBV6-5	TGTGCCAGCAGGGGACAGACAACTAATGAAAAACTGTTTTTT	CASRGQTTNEKLFF
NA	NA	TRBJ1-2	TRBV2	TGTGCCCTCTACGGGGGCCCAGTCAATTTTTATGGCTACACCTTC	CALYGGPVNFYGYTF
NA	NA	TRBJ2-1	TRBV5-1	TGCGCCAGCAGCTTGTGGGCCGGAATCTACAATGAGCAGTTCTTC	CASSLWAGIYNEQFF
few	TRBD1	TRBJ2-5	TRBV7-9	TGTGCCAGCAGCTTCAGGGGGCGCTTCGTCGAGACCCAGTACTTC	CASSFRGRFVETQYF
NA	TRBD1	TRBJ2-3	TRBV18	TGTGCCAGCTCACACAGGGGGCGAAACACAGATACGCAGTATTTT	CASSHRGRNTDTQYF
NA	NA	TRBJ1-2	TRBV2	TGTGCCAGCATCCCGTTTGGGGGGTTTGGCTACACCTTC	CASIPFGGFGYTF
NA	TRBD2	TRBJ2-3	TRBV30	TGTGCCGGACGCTCAGCGGGGGGCACAGATACGCAGTATTTT	CAGRSAGGTDTQYF
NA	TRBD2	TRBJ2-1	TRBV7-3	TGTGCCAGCAGCGTATTGGCTAGCGGGACGAGTGAGCAGTTCTTC	CASSVLASGTSEQFF
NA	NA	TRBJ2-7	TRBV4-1	TGCGCCAGCAGCCAAGACTTCACAGGGTTTGCCTACGAGCAGTACTTC	CASSQDFTGFAYEQYF
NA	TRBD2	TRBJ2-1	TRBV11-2	TGTGCCAGCAGCTTGCGACCACTAGCGGGAGCCCTCTACAATGAGCAGTTCTTC	CASSLRPLAGALYNEQFF
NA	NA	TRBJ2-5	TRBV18	TGTGCCAGCTCACCACCTTCAGTCAGGCCCCAAGAGACCCAGTACTTC	CASSPPSVRPQETQYF
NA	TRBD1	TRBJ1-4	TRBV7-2	TGTGCCAGCAGCTACGACAGGGAGAGGGAAAAACTGTTTTTT	CASSYDREREKLFF
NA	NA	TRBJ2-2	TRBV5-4	TGTGCCAGCAGCTTGAAACAGGGAGCCGGGGAGCTGTTTTTT	CASSLKQGAGELFF
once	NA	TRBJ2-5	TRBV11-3	TGTGCCAGCAGCTTAGGTGGGGGGCAAGAGACCCAGTACTTC	CASSLGGGQETQYF
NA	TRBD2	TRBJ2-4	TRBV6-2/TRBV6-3	TGTGCCAGCAGTTCATCTAGCGGGGGACGAGCCAAAAACATTCAGTACTTC	CASSSSSGGRAKNIQYF
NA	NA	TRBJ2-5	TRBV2	TGTGCCAGCATGGCGGACAGTCAAGAGACCCAGTACTTC	CASMADSQETQYF
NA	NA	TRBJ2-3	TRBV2	TGTGCCAGCAGCCTCGACAGTCTCGGCACAGATACGCAGTATTTT	CASSLDSLGTDTQYF
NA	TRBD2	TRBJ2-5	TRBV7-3	TGTGCCAGCAGCTCGGGACTAGCGGGAGGTGGTGAGACCCAGTACTTC	CASSSGLAGGGETQYF
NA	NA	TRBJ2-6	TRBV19	TGTGCCAGTAGTCAGACCCCAGCGACAGGGGCCAACGTCCTGACTTTC	CASSQTPATGANVLTF
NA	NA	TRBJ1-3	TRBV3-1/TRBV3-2	TGTGCCAGCAGGCATACGTCCTCTGGAAACACCATATATTTT	CASRHTSSGNTIYF